These 24 T cell receptor beta chains were sequenced from one sample in a study of metastatic and nonmetastatic thyroid tumors. Thyroid surgery was preceded by no treatment in any patient. TCRdb re-analyzed the PCR reads through MiXCR. Here the sample spans tens of thousands of clones, roughly 17% being singletons. Sequenced input: blood. Every receptor here comes from a female donor with papillary thyroid cancer or a benign thyroid nodule (not recorded which). Some clones in this sample may be carry-over from other donors' samples.

In its sample, this clone was seen a few times. The chain has TRBV12-3 or TRBV12-4 and TRBJ1-2, with D hard to call. The CDR3 has 13 amino acids. Trimming shortened V by 4 bases and J by 8 bases, and 14 bases separated the two germline ends. CDR3 sequence reads: CASSSEVLLGYTF. The CDR3 DNA reads as TGTGCCAGCAGTTCGGAGGTGCTTTTAGGCTACACCTTC.

Many counts were recorded for this clone. The chain recombines TRBV19 with TRBJ2-5, with D perhaps matching TRBD1 (6 bases). The CDR3 is made up of 14 amino acids. Germline assignment: CDR1 LNHDA and CDR2 SQIVND (reference sequence). The V end was cut by 9 bases, the J end by 2 bases, with 16 bases between. This CDR3 reads CASRRGKSQETQYF. The CDR3 DNA follows: TGTGCCAGCCGCAGGGGTAAATCTCAAGAGACCCAGTACTTC. Full variable domain (rest looked up from reference TRBV19 and TRBJ2-5): DGGITQSPKYLFRKEGQNVTLSCEQNLNHDAMYWYRQDPGQGLRLIYYSQIVNDFQKGDIAEGYSVSREKKESFPLTVTSAQKNPTAFYLCASRRGKSQETQYFGPGTRLLVL.

Only a few counts were recorded for this clone. J is TRBJ1-2 and V is TRBV2, with 11 bases that match TRBD1. V trimming: 7 bases; J trimming: 5 bases; junction bases outside the gene matches: 6. Germline CDR1 reads SNHLY; CDR2 reads FYNNEI. The CDR3 is 14 amino acids. CDR3 DNA: TGTGCCAGCACAATGGACAGGGGGCTATATGGCTACACCTTC. Encoded protein: CASTMDRGLYGYTF.

This clone was observed many times. The chain combines TRBV11-2 with TRBJ2-7; the D is unclear. V was shortened by 5 bases and J by 4 bases, with 12 bases between the two germline ends. CDR1 and CDR2 (germline): SGHAT, FQNNGV. The length of the CDR3 is 13 residues. The CDR3 sequence is CASSPSRSYEQYF. The DNA for the CDR3 is TGTGCCAGCAGCCCCAGCAGGTCGTACGAGCAGTACTTC.

This clone was seen repeatedly, ten times or more. V gene TRBV6-5 combines with J gene TRBJ1-6; TRBD1 is a possible D gene (5 bases). Germline-derived CDR1 and CDR2 are MNHEY and SVGAGI. CDR3 length: 15 residues. V was pared by 0 bases and J by 6 bases, with 9 bases between. CDR3 amino acids: CASSYSKQVNSPLHF. The CDR3 DNA follows: TGTGCCAGCAGTTACTCGAAACAGGTTAATTCACCCCTCCACTTT.

This clone has a count of ten or more. V usage is TRBV6-4 and J usage is TRBJ2-1, with 7 bases lining up with TRBD1. Unmatched junction bases numbered 1, after V lost 0 bases and J lost 5 bases. The CDR3 has 14 amino acids. The germline gives CDR1 MRHNA, CDR2 SNTAGT. CDR3 nucleotide sequence: TGTGCCAGCAGTGACTCACAGGGGCACAATGAGCAGTTCTTC. It codes for CASSDSQGHNEQFF.

This clone showed up just a few times. The V and J genes are TRBV6-2 or TRBV6-3 and TRBJ2-3, with 7 bases aligning to TRBD2. Per the germline V gene, CDR1 is MNHEY and CDR2 is SVGEGT. The CDR3 has 14 residues. V lost 10 bases, J lost 1 base, and 8 bases stayed unmatched. The CDR3 sequence is CAISGTSGTDTQYF. The CDR3 DNA reads TGTGCCATCAGCGGTACTAGCGGCACAGATACGCAGTATTTT.

This clone appeared a few times. One junction end does not reproduce the germline sequence, and a read error may be involved. V gene TRBV24-1 combines with J gene TRBJ2-7; D unresolved. The CDR3 is made up of 14 amino acids. Germline assignment: CDR1 KGHDR and CDR2 SFDVKD. The CDR3 sequence is CATSDADGRREHYF. The CDR3 DNA is TGTGCCACCAGTGATGCAGATGGACGGCGCGAGCATTACTTC.

This clone was seen ten or more times. The chain links TRBV6-4 to TRBJ2-5; 8 nucleotides line up with TRBD2. The V gene end was trimmed by 4 bases and the J gene end by 5 bases; junction bases not matched to a gene: 15. The CDR3 totals 17 residues. In germline, CDR1 is MRHNA, CDR2 SNTAGT. For the CDR3, the DNA is TGTGCCAGCAGTGTGGTTTACGACACCGGGGGGGGCGAGACCCAGTACTTC. Amino acids: CASSVVYDTGGGETQYF.

This clone was seen many times. The DNA for the CDR3 is TGTGCCAGCAGCCAACGGGGATCGAAGAATTCACCCCTCCACTTT. Residues: CASSQRGSKNSPLHF. The genes are TRBV14 and TRBJ1-6; no clear D. CDR3 size: 15 residues. The V and J ends lost 2 bases and 7 bases respectively, with 12 bases between them. Germline lookup yields CDR1 SGHDN and CDR2 FVKESK.

The J gene is TRBJ2-5, the V gene TRBV6-2 or TRBV6-3, with 10 bases fitting TRBD1. Trimming took 5 bases from V and 3 from J; bases not matched to a gene: 6. Germline V gives CDR1 MNHEY, CDR2 SVGEGT. This CDR3 contains 15 residues. CDR3 sequence reads: CASSTLGQGKETQYF. Written as DNA, the CDR3 is TGTGCCAGCAGTACCCTGGGACAGGGGAAAGAGACCCAGTACTTC.

This clone came up many times. This chain connects TRBV6-1 to TRBJ1-1; D call uncertain. V was trimmed by 7 bases and J by 0 bases, leaving 15 bases between them. Germline CDR1 and CDR2: MNHNS and SASEGT. The CDR3 runs to 15 residues. The CDR3 spells CASNPLGNMNTEAFF. Here the CDR3 DNA reads TGTGCCAGCAACCCACTTGGGAATATGAACACTGAAGCTTTCTTT.

There are a few counts of this clone. Its ends do not fully match the called genes, so a read error is possible. The J gene is TRBJ1-2, the V gene TRBV28; D gene unclear. CDR1 MDHEN and CDR2 SYDVKM come from the germline V gene. CDR3 length: 11 residues. The CDR3 bases are TGTGCCAGCAGTCCCTTCTATTGCTACACCTTC. It specifies CASSPFYCYTF.

This clone was observed many times. This chain connects TRBV20-1 to TRBJ1-2; D may be TRBD1 (5 bases). This CDR3 spans 14 amino acids. V was cut by 1 base and J by 4 bases, with 13 bases left in between. Germline CDR1 reads DFQATT; CDR2 reads SNEGSKA (reference sequence). The CDR3 sequence: CSARVTRDGYGYTF. For the CDR3, the DNA is TGCAGTGCTAGAGTAACCCGGGACGGCTATGGCTACACCTTC.

This clone was counted ten times or more. The rearrangement joins TRBV28 to TRBJ2-2; no clear D gene. Per the germline V gene, CDR1 is MDHEN and CDR2 is SYDVKM. This CDR3 is 17 amino acids long. Trimming pared 2 bases from V and 1 base from J, leaving 14 bases between. The CDR3 region has the DNA TGTGCCAGCAGTTTAAGTGGAGCCCTAAGGAACACCGGGGAGCTGTTTTTT. This encodes CASSLSGALRNTGELFF.

This clone ranks as medium-sized (0.01 to 0.1%). In DNA, the CDR3 is TGTGCCAGCAGCTCAAACAGGGGCTACACAGATACGCAGTATTTT. This encodes CASSSNRGYTDTQYF. This chain links TRBV7-9 with TRBJ2-3; 7 bases agree with TRBD1. The CDR3 length is 15 residues. J gave up 2 bases and V 4 bases, and 6 bases lay outside the gene matches. In germline, CDR1 is SEHNR, CDR2 FQNEAQ (reference sequence).

This clone was seen many times. Possible read error: a much larger clone is one base away. The V and J genes are TRBV6-4 and TRBJ2-3; 9 nucleotides align to TRBD2. This CDR3 is 15 amino acids long. Per the germline V gene, CDR1 is MRHNA and CDR2 is SNTAGT. V shed 4 bases and J 4 bases; nucleotides not matched to a gene: 6. CDR3 DNA: TGTGCCAGCAGTGCGACTAGCGGTAGCGCAGATACGCAGTATTTT. Residues: CASSATSGSADTQYF.

As concerns this clone: A read error may account for a junction end that differs from germline. The rearrangement joins TRBV6-4 to TRBJ2-2; tentatively, D is TRBD2 (5 bases). CDR1 and CDR2 (germline): MRHNA, SNTAGT. The CDR3 loop spans 14 amino acids. Here the CDR3 reads CASERTQVTWELFF. CDR3 nucleotides: TGTGCCAGCGAGCGGACTCAGGTCACCTGGGAGCTGTTTTTT.

This clone appeared many times. V and J are TRBV6-6 and TRBJ2-1; 7 bases are shared with TRBD2. V gave up 3 bases and J gave up 5 bases; unmatched junction bases: 10. The V gene's germline CDR1 is MNHNY and CDR2 SVGAGI (reference sequence). CDR3 length: 16 amino acids. CDR3 sequence (DNA): TGTGCCAGCAGTTATACCTTAGCGGGCTTAAACAATGAGCAGTTCTTC. Its translation is CASSYTLAGLNNEQFF.

On this clone: Other DNA sequences in this specimen translate into the identical CDR3. The chain uses TRBV6-4 and TRBJ2-3; 7 nucleotides align to TRBD2. V shed 2 bases and J 4 bases; nucleotides not matched to a gene: 3. The CDR3 has 14 residues. Germline CDR1 and CDR2: MRHNA and SNTAGT. CDR3 nucleotides: TGTGCCAGCAGTGACAGGGAGGGACCAGATACGCAGTATTTT. Its protein product is CASSDREGPDTQYF.

In this sample, this clone turned up a few times. The CDR3 spells CSARAPDRALSTKETQYF. For the CDR3, the DNA is TGCAGTGCTAGAGCTCCGGACAGGGCCCTTTCAACCAAAGAGACCCAGTACTTC. The rearrangement joins TRBV20-1 to TRBJ2-5; 8 positions match TRBD1. CDR1 and CDR2 from the germline V gene are DFQATT and SNEGSKA (reference sequence). J was trimmed by 3 bases and V by 1 base; bases with no gene match: 16. The CDR3 runs to 18 residues.

Many counts were recorded for this clone. V usage is TRBV12-3 or TRBV12-4 and J usage is TRBJ1-2; D call uncertain. V was cut by 8 bases and J by 0 bases, with 10 bases left in between. There are 13 residues in the CDR3. CDR3 protein: CASYGPPNYGYTF. For the CDR3, the DNA is TGTGCCAGCTACGGACCGCCTAACTATGGCTACACCTTC.

The J gene is TRBJ2-7, the V gene TRBV20-1; D unclear. The J call is in doubt because the DNA end fits TRBJ2-5 better. The germline V gene has CDR1 DFQATT and CDR2 SNEGSKA (reference sequence). The CDR3 is made up of 15 amino acids. The CDR3 spells CSAREPIGVQETQYF. CDR3 bases: TGCAGTGCTAGAGAACCTATTGGGGTCCAAGAGACCCAGTACTTC.

V is TRBV12-3 or TRBV12-4 and J is TRBJ2-7, with 7 bases fitting TRBD2. V lost 4 bases, J lost 7 bases, and 25 bases stayed unmatched. The CDR3 consists of 19 residues. CDR3 sequence (DNA): TGTGCCAGCAGTTGGGGGTACGGGTGGGAACTAGCGCACCTCGGGGAGCAGTACTTC. This encodes CASSWGYGWELAHLGEQYF.